This TCR beta chain is drawn from a study of shared clonotypes between healthy human individuals. Study overall: Ranging from 18 to 49 in age, donors were two women and three men.

Trimming stripped 4 bases from V and 3 bases from J, with 18 bases between. CDR3 size: 16 residues. Germline loops: CDR1 MNHEY, CDR2 SMNVEV (reference sequence). It was approximately 280 ng DNA, roughly 30,000 T cell genomes, that went into each replicate PCR of unsorted PBMC. Here immunoSEQ multiplex PCR was the method, and the copy in TCRdb shows in-frame clones only, minus some. The sample has approximately 440,000 clones, 75% to 80% seen once. Source material: PBMCs. The chain carries TRBV27 and TRBJ2-5; D perhaps matches TRBD2 (6 bases). The TCR comes from a woman aged 40 to 50 in good health. Some clones in this sample may be carry-over from other donors' samples. The CDR3: CASSSPLREKKETQYF. CDR3 in DNA: TGTGCCAGCAGTTCCCCCTTGCGGGAAAAGAAAGAGACCCAGTACTTC.